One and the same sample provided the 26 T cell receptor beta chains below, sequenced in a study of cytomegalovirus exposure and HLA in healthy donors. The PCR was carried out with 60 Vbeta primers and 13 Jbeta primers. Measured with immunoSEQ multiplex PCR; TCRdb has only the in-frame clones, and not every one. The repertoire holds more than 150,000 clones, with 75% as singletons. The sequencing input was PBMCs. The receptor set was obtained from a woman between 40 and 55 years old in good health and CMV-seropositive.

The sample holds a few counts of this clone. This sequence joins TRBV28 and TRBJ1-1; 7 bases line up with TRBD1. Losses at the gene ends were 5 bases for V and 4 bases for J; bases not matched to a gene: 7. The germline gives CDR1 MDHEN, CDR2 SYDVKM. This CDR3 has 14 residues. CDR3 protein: CASSLRRGTTEAFF. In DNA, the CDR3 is TGTGCCAGCAGTCTCCGCAGGGGGACCACTGAAGCTTTCTTT.

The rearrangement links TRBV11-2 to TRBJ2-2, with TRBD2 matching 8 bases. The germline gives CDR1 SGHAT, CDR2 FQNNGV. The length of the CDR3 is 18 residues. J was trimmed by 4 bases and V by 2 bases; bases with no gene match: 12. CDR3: CASSLHPAAGAGTGELFF. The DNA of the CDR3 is TGTGCCAGCAGCTTACACCCTGCAGCGGGGGCTGGCACCGGGGAGCTGTTTTTT.

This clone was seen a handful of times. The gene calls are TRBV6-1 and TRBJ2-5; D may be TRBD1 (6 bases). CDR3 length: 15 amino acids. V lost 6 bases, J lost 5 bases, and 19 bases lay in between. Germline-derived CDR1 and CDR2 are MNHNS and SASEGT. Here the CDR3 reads CASRTTYTGHETQYF. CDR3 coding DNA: TGTGCCAGCAGGACTACTTATACAGGGCATGAGACCCAGTACTTC.

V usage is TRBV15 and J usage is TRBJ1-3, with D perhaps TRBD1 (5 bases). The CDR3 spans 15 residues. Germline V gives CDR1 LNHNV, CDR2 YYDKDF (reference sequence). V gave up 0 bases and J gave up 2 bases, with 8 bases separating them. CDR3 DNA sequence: TGTGCCACCAGCAGAGATTCCAGGGCTGGAAACACCATATATTTT. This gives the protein CATSRDSRAGNTIYF.

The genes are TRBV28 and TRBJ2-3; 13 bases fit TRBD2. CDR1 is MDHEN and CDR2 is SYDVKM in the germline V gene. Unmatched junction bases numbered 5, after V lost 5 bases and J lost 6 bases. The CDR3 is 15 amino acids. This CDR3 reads CASSPGTSGIDTQYF. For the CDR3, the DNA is TGTGCCAGCAGTCCAGGGACTAGCGGGATTGATACGCAGTATTTT.

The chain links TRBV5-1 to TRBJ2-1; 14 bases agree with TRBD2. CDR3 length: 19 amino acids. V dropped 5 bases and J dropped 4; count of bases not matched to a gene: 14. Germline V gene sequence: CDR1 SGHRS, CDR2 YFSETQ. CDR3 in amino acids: CASRAQGEGLAGGYNEQFF. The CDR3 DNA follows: TGCGCCAGCAGGGCGCAGGGAGAAGGACTAGCGGGAGGTTACAATGAGCAGTTCTTC.

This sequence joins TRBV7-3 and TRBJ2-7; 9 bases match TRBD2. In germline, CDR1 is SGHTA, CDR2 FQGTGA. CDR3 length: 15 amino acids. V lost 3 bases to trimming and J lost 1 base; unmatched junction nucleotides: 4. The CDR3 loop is CASSFGGRGSYEQYF. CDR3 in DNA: TGTGCCAGCAGCTTTGGCGGGAGGGGTTCCTACGAGCAGTACTTC.

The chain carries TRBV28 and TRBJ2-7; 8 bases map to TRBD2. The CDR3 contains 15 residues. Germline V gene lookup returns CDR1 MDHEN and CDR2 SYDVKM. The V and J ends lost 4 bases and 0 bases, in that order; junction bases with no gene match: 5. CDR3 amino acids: CASSWGREASYEQYF. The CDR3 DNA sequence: TGTGCCAGCAGTTGGGGGCGGGAGGCCTCCTACGAGCAGTACTTC.

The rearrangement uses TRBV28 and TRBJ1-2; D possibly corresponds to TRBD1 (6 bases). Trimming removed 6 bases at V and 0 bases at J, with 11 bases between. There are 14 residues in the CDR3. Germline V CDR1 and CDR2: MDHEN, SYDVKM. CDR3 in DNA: TGTGCCAGCAGACCGGACAGCGCTAACTATGGCTACACCTTC. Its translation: CASRPDSANYGYTF.

The CDR3 is CATSRDSGIEKLFF. DNA for the CDR3: TGTGCCACCAGCAGAGATTCAGGGATTGAAAAACTGTTTTTT. The rearrangement links TRBV15 to TRBJ1-4; D possibly corresponds to TRBD1 (5 bases). Germline V gene sequence: CDR1 LNHNV, CDR2 YYDKDF (reference sequence). V lost 0 bases and J 7 bases, leaving 9 bases between the germline ends. The CDR3 sequence is 14 residues long.

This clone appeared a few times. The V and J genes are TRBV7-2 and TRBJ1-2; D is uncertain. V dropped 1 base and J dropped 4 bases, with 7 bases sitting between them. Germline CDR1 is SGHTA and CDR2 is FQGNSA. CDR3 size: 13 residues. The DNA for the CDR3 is TGTGCCAGCAGCTTAGGGGGAGCCTATGGCTACACCTTC. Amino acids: CASSLGGAYGYTF.

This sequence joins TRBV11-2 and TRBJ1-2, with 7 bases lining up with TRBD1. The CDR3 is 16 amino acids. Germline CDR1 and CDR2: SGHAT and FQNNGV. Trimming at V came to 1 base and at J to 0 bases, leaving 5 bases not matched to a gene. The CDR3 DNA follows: TGTGCCAGCAGCTTAGGTGGGACAGCAGCTAACTATGGCTACACCTTC. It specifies CASSLGGTAANYGYTF.

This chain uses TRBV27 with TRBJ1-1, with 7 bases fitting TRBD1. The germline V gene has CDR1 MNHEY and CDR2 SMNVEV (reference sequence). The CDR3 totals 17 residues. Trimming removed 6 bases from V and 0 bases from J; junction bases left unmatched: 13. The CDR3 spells CASSRGPGQLMNTEAFF. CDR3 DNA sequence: TGTGCCAGCAGCAGAGGTCCGGGACAGCTGATGAACACTGAAGCTTTCTTT.

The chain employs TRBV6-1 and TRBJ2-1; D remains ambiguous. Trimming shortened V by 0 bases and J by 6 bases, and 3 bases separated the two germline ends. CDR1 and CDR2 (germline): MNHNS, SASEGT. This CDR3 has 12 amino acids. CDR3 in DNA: TGTGCCAGCAGTGAAGCCGGCAATGAGCAGTTCTTC. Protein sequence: CASSEAGNEQFF.

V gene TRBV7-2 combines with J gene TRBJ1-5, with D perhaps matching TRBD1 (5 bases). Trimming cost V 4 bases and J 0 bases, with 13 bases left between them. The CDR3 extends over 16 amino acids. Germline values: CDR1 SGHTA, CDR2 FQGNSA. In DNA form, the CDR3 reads TGTGCCAGCAGCTCCCCCGGGGGGGGTAGCAATCAGCCCCAGCATTTT. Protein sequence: CASSSPGGGSNQPQHF.

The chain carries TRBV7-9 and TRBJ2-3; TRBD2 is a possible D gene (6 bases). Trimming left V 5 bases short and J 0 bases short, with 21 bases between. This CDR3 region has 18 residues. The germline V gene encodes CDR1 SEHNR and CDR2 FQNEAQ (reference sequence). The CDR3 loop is CASSPPAGSLGSTDTQYF. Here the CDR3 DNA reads TGTGCCAGCAGCCCCCCAGCGGGTAGCCTGGGGAGCACAGATACGCAGTATTTT.

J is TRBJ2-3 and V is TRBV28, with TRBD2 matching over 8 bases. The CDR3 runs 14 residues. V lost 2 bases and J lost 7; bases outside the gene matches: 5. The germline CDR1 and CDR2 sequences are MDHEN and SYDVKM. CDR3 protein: CASSLDGRANTQYF. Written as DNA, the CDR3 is TGTGCCAGCAGTTTAGACGGGAGGGCCAATACGCAGTATTTT.

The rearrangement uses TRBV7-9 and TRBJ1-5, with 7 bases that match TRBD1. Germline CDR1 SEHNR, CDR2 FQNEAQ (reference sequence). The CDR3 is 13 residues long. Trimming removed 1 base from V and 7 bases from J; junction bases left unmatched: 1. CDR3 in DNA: TGTGCCAGCAGCTTAGGAGGGGGCCAGCCCCAGCATTTT. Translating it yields CASSLGGGQPQHF.

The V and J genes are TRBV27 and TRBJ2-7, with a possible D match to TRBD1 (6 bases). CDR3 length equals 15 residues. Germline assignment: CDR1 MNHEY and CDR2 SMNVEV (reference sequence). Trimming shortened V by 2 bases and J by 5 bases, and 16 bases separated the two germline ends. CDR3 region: CASSLQQGPLDEQYF. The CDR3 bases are TGTGCCAGCAGTTTACAGCAGGGGCCCCTCGACGAGCAGTACTTC.

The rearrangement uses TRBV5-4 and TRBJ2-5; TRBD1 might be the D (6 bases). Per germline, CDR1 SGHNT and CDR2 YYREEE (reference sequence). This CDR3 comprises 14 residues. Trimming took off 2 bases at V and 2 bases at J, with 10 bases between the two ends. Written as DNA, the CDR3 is TGTGCCAGCAGCTTAGATAGGGGGCAAGAGACCCAGTACTTC. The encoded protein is CASSLDRGQETQYF.

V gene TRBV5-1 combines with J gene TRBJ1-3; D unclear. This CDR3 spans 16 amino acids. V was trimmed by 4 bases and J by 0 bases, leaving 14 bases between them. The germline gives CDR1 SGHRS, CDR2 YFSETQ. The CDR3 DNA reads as TGCGCCAGCAGCCCCACATCCATCAGCTCTGGAAACACCATATATTTT. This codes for CASSPTSISSGNTIYF.

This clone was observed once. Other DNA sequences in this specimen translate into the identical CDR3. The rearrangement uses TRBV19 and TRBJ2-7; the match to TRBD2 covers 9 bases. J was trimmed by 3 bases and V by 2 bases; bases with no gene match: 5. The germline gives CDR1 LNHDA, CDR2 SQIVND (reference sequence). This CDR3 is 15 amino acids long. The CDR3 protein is CASSIQAGGRYEQYF. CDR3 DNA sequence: TGTGCCAGTAGTATACAGGCGGGAGGGCGCTACGAGCAGTACTTC.

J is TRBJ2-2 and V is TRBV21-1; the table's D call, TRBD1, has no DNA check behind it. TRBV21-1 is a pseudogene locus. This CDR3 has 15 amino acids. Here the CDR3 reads CASTQRGVGDRELFF. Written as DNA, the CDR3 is TGTGCCAGCACCCAAAGGGGTGTCGGCGACCGGGAGCTGTTTTTT.

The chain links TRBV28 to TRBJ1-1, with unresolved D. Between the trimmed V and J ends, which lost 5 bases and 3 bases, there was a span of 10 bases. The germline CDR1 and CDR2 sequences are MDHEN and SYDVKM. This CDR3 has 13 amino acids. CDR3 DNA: TGTGCCAGCAGTCCTACCGAACACACTGAAGCTTTCTTT. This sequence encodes CASSPTEHTEAFF.

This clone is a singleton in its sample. CDR3 sequence: CASSTPPDTDTQYF. In nucleotides, the CDR3 is TGTGCCAGCAGCACGCCGCCAGACACAGATACGCAGTATTTT. The chain links TRBV5-7 to TRBJ2-3; D remains ambiguous. TRBV5-7 is treated as an ORF (open reading frame) with a function not yet certain. Trimming left V 4 bases short and J 2 bases short, with 11 bases between. The CDR3 is 14 residues long.

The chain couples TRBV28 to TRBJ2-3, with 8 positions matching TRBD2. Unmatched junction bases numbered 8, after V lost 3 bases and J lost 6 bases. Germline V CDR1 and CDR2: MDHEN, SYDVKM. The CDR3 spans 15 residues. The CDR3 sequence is CASSFPGLEGDTQYF. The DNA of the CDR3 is TGTGCCAGCAGTTTCCCGGGACTAGAGGGGGATACGCAGTATTTT.